This passage covers 24 T cell receptor beta chains from one sample sequenced in a study of cytomegalovirus exposure and HLA in healthy donors. PCR primers comprised 60 Vbeta and 13 Jbeta primers. Only in-frame clones appear in the TCRdb table, and some are missing; sequencing was by immunoSEQ multiplex PCR. The sample includes 110,000 or so clones, 74% of them seen just once. Sequenced input: PBMCs. All receptors come from a human donor in good health.

The V and J genes are TRBV23-1 and TRBJ1-6; no clear D. TRBV23-1 is noted as an ORF with a role that remains uncertain. Trimming left V 2 bases short and J 7 bases short, with 15 bases between. There are 16 residues in the CDR3. In DNA form, the CDR3 reads TGCGCCAGCAGTCAAGAAGAACCCCGAGAGAATTCACCCCTCCACTTT. Protein sequence: CASSQEEPRENSPLHF.

There are a few counts of this clone. The chain uses TRBV6-5 and TRBJ2-1; 9 nucleotides line up with TRBD1. The V gene's germline CDR1 is MNHEY and CDR2 SVGAGI. The CDR3 covers 14 residues. V gave up 5 bases and J gave up 7 bases; unmatched junction bases: 6. The CDR3 loop reads CASSRGTGRNEQFF. CDR3 coding DNA: TGTGCCAGCAGTCGGGGGACAGGGAGGAATGAGCAGTTCTTC.

The rearrangement uses TRBV5-6 and TRBJ2-5; no firm D call. The DNA end is more similar to TRBJ2-7, so the J call may be wrong. There are 11 residues in the CDR3. The V gene's germline CDR1 is SGHDT and CDR2 YYEEEE. The CDR3 spells CASSGAYEQYF. The CDR3 DNA sequence: TGTGCCAGCAGCGGGGCCTACGAGCAGTACTTC.

V usage is TRBV5-1 and J usage is TRBJ2-7, with D possibly matching TRBD2 (5 bases). The CDR3 is 16 amino acids. The ends were cut back, 7 bases at V and 0 bases at J, with 20 bases in the middle. Per the germline V gene, CDR1 is SGHRS and CDR2 is YFSETQ. For the CDR3, the DNA is TGCGCCAGCCGGGGAATTCAGATACCCAGCTCCTACGAGCAGTACTTC. Amino acid sequence: CASRGIQIPSSYEQYF.

The chain recombines TRBV5-4 with TRBJ2-2; the match to TRBD2 covers 7 bases. Germline values: CDR1 SGHNT, CDR2 YYREEE (reference sequence). This CDR3 is built from 17 residues. J was trimmed by 4 bases and V by 4 bases; bases with no gene match: 13. CDR3 sequence reads: CASSPSPREVGTGELFF. CDR3 DNA sequence: TGTGCCAGCAGCCCCTCCCCCCGGGAGGTGGGCACCGGGGAGCTGTTTTTT. The entire variable domain, with the rest obtained from reference TRBV5-4 and TRBJ2-2, is as follows: ETGVTQSPTHLIKTRGQQVTLRCSSQSGHNTVSWYQQALGQGPQFIFQYYREEENGRGNFPPRFSGLQFPNYSSELNVNALELDDSALYLCASSPSPREVGTGELFFGEGSRLTVL.

This chain connects TRBV2 to TRBJ1-1; a possible D gene is TRBD1 (6 bases). Per the germline V gene, CDR1 is SNHLY and CDR2 is FYNNEI. CDR3 size: 16 residues. The germline V and J ends were trimmed by 6 bases and 2 bases, with 19 bases remaining between them. CDR3 DNA: TGTGCCAGCAGGGACGTTTTGAGGACAGTTAACACTGAAGCTTTCTTT. It specifies CASRDVLRTVNTEAFF.

V gene TRBV28 combines with J gene TRBJ2-7; D possibly corresponds to TRBD2 (5 bases). CDR3 length: 15 amino acids. The V end lost 6 bases, the J end lost 1 base, and 16 bases lay between the germline ends. Germline loops: CDR1 MDHEN, CDR2 SYDVKM. Here the CDR3 reads CASRPVERISYEQYF. The CDR3 DNA is TGTGCCAGCAGGCCCGTGGAGCGGATTTCCTACGAGCAGTACTTC.

This chain links TRBV28 with TRBJ1-3; TRBD1 is a possible D gene (5 bases). The CDR3 is 15 residues long. V lost 4 bases and J lost 0, with 10 bases in between. The germline CDR1 and CDR2 sequences are MDHEN and SYDVKM. CDR3 loop: CASSSQTASGNTIYF. The CDR3 DNA follows: TGTGCCAGCAGTTCTCAGACAGCCTCTGGAAACACCATATATTTT. Supplemented by reference TRBV28 and TRBJ1-3, the full variable domain reads DVKVTQSSRYLVKRTGEKVFLECVQDMDHENMFWYRQDPGLGLRLIYFSYDVKMKEKGDIPEGYSVSREKKERFSLILESASTNQTSMYLCASSSQTASGNTIYFGEGSWLTVV.

This rearrangement joins TRBV28 to TRBJ2-7; 9 bases fit TRBD1. V trimming: 6 bases; J trimming: 4 bases; junction bases outside the gene matches: 16. CDR1 is MDHEN and CDR2 is SYDVKM in the germline V gene. The CDR3 spans 17 residues. The CDR3 coding sequence is TGTGCCAGCAGCAGCACAGGGGGCGGGATCCCAACGTACGAGCAGTACTTC. This gives the protein CASSSTGGGIPTYEQYF.

This chain connects TRBV10-3 to TRBJ2-3; 7 nucleotides line up with TRBD2. This CDR3 spans 16 amino acids. Per the germline V gene, CDR1 is ENHRY and CDR2 is SYGVKD. With V trimmed by 5 bases and J by 0 bases, 8 bases remained unmatched. The CDR3 DNA follows: TGTGCCATCAGTACCCCCCGACTAGCAAGCACAGATACGCAGTATTTT. Protein product: CAISTPRLASTDTQYF.

V usage is TRBV5-4 and J usage is TRBJ2-2; D ambiguous. This CDR3 contains 13 residues. Germline V gene lookup returns CDR1 SGHNT and CDR2 YYREEE (reference sequence). The V gene lost 1 base and the J gene lost 3 bases, with 4 bases spanning the gap. The CDR3 loop is CASSLRDTGELFF. Written as DNA, the CDR3 is TGTGCCAGCAGCTTGCGGGACACCGGGGAGCTGTTTTTT. The variable domain in full, with the rest retrieved from reference TRBV5-4 and TRBJ2-2, is ETGVTQSPTHLIKTRGQQVTLRCSSQSGHNTVSWYQQALGQGPQFIFQYYREEENGRGNFPPRFSGLQFPNYSSELNVNALELDDSALYLCASSLRDTGELFFGEGSRLTVL.

DNA for the CDR3: TGTGCCAGCAGCCCGGGGGTCGGGGGGACCTACGAGCAGTACTTC. This encodes CASSPGVGGTYEQYF. The chain uses TRBV7-2 and TRBJ2-7, with 7 positions matching TRBD2. The J segment lost 2 bases and the V segment lost 5 bases, leaving 9 bases of the junction unmatched. The CDR3 has 15 residues. Germline V gives CDR1 SGHTA, CDR2 FQGNSA.

The CDR3 coding sequence is TGTGCCTGGAACCCGGACAGGGCCTATGGCTACACCTTC. Translating it yields CAWNPDRAYGYTF. The rearrangement uses TRBV30 and TRBJ1-2; 8 bases fit TRBD1. After removal of 4 bases from V and 4 bases from J, the junction contained 5 bases not matched to a gene. The length of the CDR3 is 13 residues. Germline V gene sequence: CDR1 GTSNPN, CDR2 SVGIG (reference sequence).

V and J are TRBV28 and TRBJ1-5; TRBD1 matches at 7 bases. This CDR3 has 16 amino acids. The germline V gene encodes CDR1 MDHEN and CDR2 SYDVKM. V shed 6 bases, J shed 0 bases, and the junction held 8 bases outside the gene matches. The CDR3 is CASREGARNSNQPQHF. CDR3 in DNA: TGTGCCAGCAGGGAGGGGGCCCGCAATAGCAATCAGCCCCAGCATTTT.

This clone has only a few counts. This rearrangement joins TRBV27 to TRBJ1-2, with D unclear. Trimming removed 5 bases at V and 8 bases at J, with 15 bases between. Per germline, CDR1 MNHEY and CDR2 SMNVEV (reference sequence). CDR3 length equals 13 residues. The CDR3 protein is CASSPQAYGGYTF. The CDR3 nucleotides read TGTGCCAGCAGTCCCCAGGCCTATGGAGGCTACACCTTC.

This clone was recorded only once. The V gene is TRBV5-6, the J gene TRBJ2-3; 10 bases line up with TRBD1. The CDR3 is 14 residues long. V lost 2 bases to trimming and J lost 5 bases; unmatched junction nucleotides: 2. CDR1 is SGHDT and CDR2 is YYEEEE in the germline V gene. CDR3 DNA: TGTGCCAGCAGCTTACGGGACAGGGGAGATACGCAGTATTTT. Translated, it gives CASSLRDRGDTQYF.

The chain joins TRBV5-1 to TRBJ2-2; TRBD2 is a possible D gene (5 bases). Trimming took 0 bases from V and 6 from J, leaving 9 bases between them. CDR1 and CDR2 (germline): SGHRS, YFSETQ. This CDR3 comprises 14 residues. As DNA, the CDR3 is TGCGCCAGCAGCTTGGGTCAGGAGGCCGGGGAGCTGTTTTTT. Translation: CASSLGQEAGELFF.

The chain has TRBV7-2 and TRBJ2-5; 10 bases map to TRBD2. With 3 bases clipped from V and 7 bases from J, the junction kept 5 bases outside the gene matches. Looked up from germline, CDR1 is SGHTA and CDR2 is FQGNSA. The CDR3 sequence is 14 residues long. The CDR3 loop reads CASSFEAGGVTQYF. The CDR3, as DNA: TGTGCCAGCAGCTTTGAAGCGGGGGGGGTGACCCAGTACTTC.

The chain has TRBV6-1 and TRBJ2-7; D may be TRBD1 (5 bases). Looked up from germline, CDR1 is MNHNS and CDR2 is SASEGT. V was cut by 1 base and J by 6 bases, with 19 bases left in between. This CDR3 is built from 16 residues. In nucleotides, the CDR3 is TGTGCCAGCAGTGAAGGTGACGCCCTCAGAAGGGGCGAGCAGTACTTC. This sequence encodes CASSEGDALRRGEQYF.

This clone was observed a handful of times. The chain carries TRBV4-2 and TRBJ1-1; 7 positions match TRBD1. The germline V gene encodes CDR1 LGHNA and CDR2 YNFKEQ. Trimming took 3 bases from V and 4 from J; bases not matched to a gene: 2. The CDR3 totals 13 residues. The CDR3 is CASSQNRGTEAFF. The CDR3 region has the DNA TGTGCCAGCAGCCAGAACAGGGGCACTGAAGCTTTCTTT.

This chain connects TRBV28 to TRBJ1-1, with D unresolved. The CDR3 loop spans 12 amino acids. The V end lost 8 bases, the J end lost 8 bases, and 15 bases lay between the germline ends. The germline V gene has CDR1 MDHEN and CDR2 SYDVKM. CDR3 coding DNA: TGTGCCAGCTGTGGGCGGCCGGGGGAAGCTTTCTTT. Its translation is CASCGRPGEAFF.

This clone was observed a few times. V is TRBV2 and J is TRBJ2-7; D is perhaps TRBD2 (5 bases). The CDR3 totals 12 residues. Trimming stripped 6 bases from V and 5 bases from J, with 11 bases between. The germline V gene encodes CDR1 SNHLY and CDR2 FYNNEI. The CDR3 DNA reads TGTGCCAGCAGGACCCAAGCGGACGAGCAGTACTTC. It is translated as CASRTQADEQYF.

The table lists this clone with a few counts. This rearrangement joins TRBV4-1 to TRBJ1-5; D call uncertain. The V gene's germline CDR1 is MGHRA and CDR2 YSYEKL. This CDR3 comprises 13 residues. The V and J ends lost 4 bases and 7 bases respectively, with 11 bases between them. CDR3 in DNA: TGCGCCAGCAGCCTATCAGCGGGCCAGCCCCAGCATTTT. This translates into CASSLSAGQPQHF.

The chain's CDR3 is CASSSQRGGRETQYF. CDR3 nucleotide sequence: TGTGCCAGCAGCTCCCAGCGGGGTGGGCGAGAGACCCAGTACTTC. The V gene is TRBV7-2, the J gene TRBJ2-5; 7 bases fit TRBD2. The CDR3 is made up of 15 amino acids. Germline values: CDR1 SGHTA, CDR2 FQGNSA. V was clipped by 4 bases and J by 4 bases; unmatched bases: 9.